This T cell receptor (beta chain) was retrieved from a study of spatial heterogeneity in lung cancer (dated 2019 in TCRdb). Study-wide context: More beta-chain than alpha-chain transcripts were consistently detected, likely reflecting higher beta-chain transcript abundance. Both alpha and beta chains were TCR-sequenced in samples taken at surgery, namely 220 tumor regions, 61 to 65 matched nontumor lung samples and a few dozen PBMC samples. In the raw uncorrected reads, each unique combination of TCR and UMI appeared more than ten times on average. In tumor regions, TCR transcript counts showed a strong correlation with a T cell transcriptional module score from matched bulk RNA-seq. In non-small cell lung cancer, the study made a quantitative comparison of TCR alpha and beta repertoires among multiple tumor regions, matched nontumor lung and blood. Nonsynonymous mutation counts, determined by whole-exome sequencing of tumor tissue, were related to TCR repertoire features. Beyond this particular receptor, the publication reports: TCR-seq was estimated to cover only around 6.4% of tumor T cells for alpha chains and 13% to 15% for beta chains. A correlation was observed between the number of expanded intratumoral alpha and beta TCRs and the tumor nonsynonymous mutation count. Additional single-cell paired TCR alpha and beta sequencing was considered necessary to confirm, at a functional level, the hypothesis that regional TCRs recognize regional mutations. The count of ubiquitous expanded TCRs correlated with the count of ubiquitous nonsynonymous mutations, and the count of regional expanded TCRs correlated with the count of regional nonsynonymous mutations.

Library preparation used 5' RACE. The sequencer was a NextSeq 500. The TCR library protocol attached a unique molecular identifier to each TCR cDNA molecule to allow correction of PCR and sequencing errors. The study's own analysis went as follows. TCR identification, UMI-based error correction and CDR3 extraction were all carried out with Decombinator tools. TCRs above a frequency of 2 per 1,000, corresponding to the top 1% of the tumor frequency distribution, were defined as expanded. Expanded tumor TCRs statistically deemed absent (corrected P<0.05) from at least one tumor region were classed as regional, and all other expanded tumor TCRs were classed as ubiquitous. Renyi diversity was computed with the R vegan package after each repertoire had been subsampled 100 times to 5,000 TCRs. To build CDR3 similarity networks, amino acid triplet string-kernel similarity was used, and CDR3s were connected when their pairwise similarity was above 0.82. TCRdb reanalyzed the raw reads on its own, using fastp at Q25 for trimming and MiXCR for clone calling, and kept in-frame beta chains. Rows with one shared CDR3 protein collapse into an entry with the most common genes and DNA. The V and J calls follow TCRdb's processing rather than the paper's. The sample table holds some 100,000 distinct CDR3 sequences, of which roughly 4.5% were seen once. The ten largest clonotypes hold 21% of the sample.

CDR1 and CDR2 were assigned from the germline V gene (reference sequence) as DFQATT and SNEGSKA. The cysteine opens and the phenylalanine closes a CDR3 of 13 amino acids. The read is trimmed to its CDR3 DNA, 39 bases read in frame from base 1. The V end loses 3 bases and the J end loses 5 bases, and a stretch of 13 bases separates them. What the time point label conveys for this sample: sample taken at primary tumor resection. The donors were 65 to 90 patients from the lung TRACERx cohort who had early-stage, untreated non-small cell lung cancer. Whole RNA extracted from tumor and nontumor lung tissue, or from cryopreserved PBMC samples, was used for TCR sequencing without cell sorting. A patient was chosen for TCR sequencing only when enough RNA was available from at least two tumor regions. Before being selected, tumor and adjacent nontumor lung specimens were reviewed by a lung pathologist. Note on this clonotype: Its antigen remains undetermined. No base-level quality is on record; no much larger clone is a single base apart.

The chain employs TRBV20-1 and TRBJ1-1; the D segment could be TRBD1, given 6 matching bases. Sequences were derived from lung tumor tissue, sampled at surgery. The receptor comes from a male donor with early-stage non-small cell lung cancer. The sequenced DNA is TGCAGTGCTAGGGTGCAGGGGATAACTGAAGCTTTCTTT. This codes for CSARVQGITEAFF.